A selection of T cell receptor beta chains follows, all from one sample in a study of identical twins. TCRdb used MiXCR to reprocess the 5' RACE reads, holding one entry per CDR3 protein. The sample includes some 710,000 distinct CDR3 sequences, 6.1% of them seen just once. The source material was naive T cells sorted from blood. Every receptor here comes from a man aged 18 to 30 in good health. Both conserved end residues are part of each CDR3. D genes are given only for firm matches. Clone size appears in some rows only: once, few, many, or a class for an expanded clone.

few	TRBD2	TRBV11-2	TRBJ2-1	TGTGCCAGCAGCTTAGATTTGGCGGGAGGGCCCTACAATGAGCAGTTCTTC	CASSLDLAGGPYNEQFF
many	NA	TRBV20-1	TRBJ1-3	TGCAGTGCTAGAGCAAGCCGTGGAAACACCATATATTTT	CSARASRGNTIYF
many	NA	TRBV5-5	TRBJ2-5	TGTGCCAGCAGCTTCGGGACTCCCACCAGGCAAGAGACCCAGTACTTC	CASSFGTPTRQETQYF
few	TRBD1	TRBV27	TRBJ2-3	TGTGCCAGCAGTTTAGCCGACAGGGGTGAAGCAGATACGCAGTATTTT	CASSLADRGEADTQYF
NA	TRBD2	TRBV2	TRBJ2-3	TGTGCCAGCAACCTGGGGGGGAGCCCAGATACGCAGTATTTT	CASNLGGSPDTQYF
many	NA	TRBV5-6	TRBJ1-2	TGTGCCAGCAGCTGGGGGTCCGGAGGCTACACCTTC	CASSWGSGGYTF
few	TRBD2	TRBV25-1	TRBJ2-1	TGTGCCAGCAGTGAATACTCTAGCGGGAGTTACAATGAGCAGTTCTTC	CASSEYSSGSYNEQFF
many	NA	TRBV12-3/TRBV12-4	TRBJ2-1	TGTGCCAGCACCGATTTCGGGGGTACAGAGCAGTTCTTC	CASTDFGGTEQFF
many	NA	TRBV12-3/TRBV12-4	TRBJ1-2	TGTGCCAGCAGTTCAGACGGCTATGGCTACACCTTC	CASSSDGYGYTF
few	TRBD2	TRBV20-1	TRBJ2-7	TGCAGTGCCTTCCCCAGCGGGAGAGAAGAGCAGTACTTC	CSAFPSGREEQYF
few	TRBD1	TRBV4-3	TRBJ2-7	TGCGCCAGCAGCCAAGATTGGAGTCGGGACAGAAGCTCCTACGAGCAGTACTTC	CASSQDWSRDRSSYEQYF
NA	NA	TRBV4-1	TRBJ2-7	TGCGCCAGCAGCCCTTTAGAGGGCTACGAGCAGTACTTC	CASSPLEGYEQYF
NA	NA	TRBV29-1	TRBJ2-5	TGCAGCTCCTCCGGGCGGGGACAAGAGACCCAGTACTTC	CSSSGRGQETQYF
NA	TRBD1	TRBV7-9	TRBJ2-4	TGTGCCAGCAGCCTCGGAACCGGGACAGTACTGTGGAACATTCAGTACTTC	CASSLGTGTVLWNIQYF
many	NA	TRBV20-1	TRBJ2-1	TGCAGTGCAGCCCCAGCAACACGTGAGCAGTTCTTC	CSAAPATREQFF
many	TRBD2	TRBV4-3	TRBJ2-1	TGCGCCAGCAGCCAAGAGGTAGGGACTAGGCCCGAAGATGAGCAGTTCTTC	CASSQEVGTRPEDEQFF
many	NA	TRBV5-1	TRBJ2-1	TGCGCCAGCAGCTCGTCGGGGAGGGAGCAGTTCTTC	CASSSSGREQFF
many	NA	TRBV5-1	TRBJ2-3	TGCGCCAGCAGCACGACAGATACGCAGTATTTT	CASSTTDTQYF
many	TRBD1	TRBV6-1	TRBJ2-5	TGTGCCAGCAGACCAACAGGGGGCAGGGAGACCCAGTACTTC	CASRPTGGRETQYF
many	NA	TRBV28	TRBJ2-2	TGTGCCGTAACGGGCTTGGCAAATGGCCCCGGGGAGCTGTTTTTT	CAVTGLANGPGELFF
many	NA	TRBV4-1	TRBJ2-1	TGCGCCAGCAGCCAAGGGCAGGGGCAGTTCTTC	CASSQGQGQFF
many	NA	TRBV6-2/TRBV6-3	TRBJ1-1	TGTGCCAGCAGGCGACCGACGGGGGAAGCTTTCTTT	CASRRPTGEAFF
few	NA	TRBV7-9	TRBJ1-6	TGTGCCAGCAGCTTGGGGACGGTTGATTCACCCCTCCACTTT	CASSLGTVDSPLHF
few	NA	TRBV12-3/TRBV12-4	TRBJ1-2	TGTGCCAGCAGTTTAGCGGGGGGGGCAGGGTGGAACTATGGCTACACCTTC	CASSLAGGAGWNYGYTF
NA	NA	TRBV27	TRBJ2-7	TGTGCCAGCAGTTTACAGTTGAACAGGGACCACTACGAGCAGTACTTC	CASSLQLNRDHYEQYF
few	NA	TRBV20-1	TRBJ1-4	TGCAGTGCTGAGGACAGCTATAATGAAAAACTGTTTTTT	CSAEDSYNEKLFF
NA	NA	TRBV10-3	TRBJ2-1	TGTGCCATCAGTGAGTCATGGGGAAACCGCTTGGGCAATGAGCAGTTCTTC	CAISESWGNRLGNEQFF
many	NA	TRBV6-5	TRBJ2-1	TGTGCCAGCAGTTACTCCGGGCAGAACTACAATGAGCAGTTCTTC	CASSYSGQNYNEQFF
many	NA	TRBV5-1	TRBJ2-1	TGCGCCAGCAGCGGGCAGGGGGAGCAGTTCTTC	CASSGQGEQFF
few	NA	TRBV6-1	TRBJ2-1	TGTGCCAGCGGTACGACGCCCCGCGCTAGTAATGAGCAGTTCTTC	CASGTTPRASNEQFF
NA	NA	TRBV6-5	TRBJ2-1	TGTGCCAGCGTGAGCGGATACAATGAGCAGTTCTTC	CASVSGYNEQFF
few	NA	TRBV20-1	TRBJ2-5	TGCAGTGCTAGGGAATTAGCGGAACAAGAGACCCAGTACTTC	CSARELAEQETQYF
many	TRBD2	TRBV5-1	TRBJ2-7	TGCGCCAGCAGCTCGGGGAGGGCCTCAAGCTCCTACGAGCAGTACTTC	CASSSGRASSSYEQYF
few	NA	TRBV5-1	TRBJ2-1	TGCGCCAGCAGCATACGAACAGGGGGGGGCTCCTACAATGAGCAGTTCTTC	CASSIRTGGGSYNEQFF
NA	TRBD2	TRBV5-5	TRBJ2-1	TGTGCCAGCAGCTTGGTTCCTAGCGGGATATCCTACAATGAGCAGTTCTTC	CASSLVPSGISYNEQFF
many	NA	TRBV20-1	TRBJ1-3	TGCAGTGCTTTTGGACCTCTGACAGTTGGAAACACCATATATTTT	CSAFGPLTVGNTIYF
NA	NA	TRBV3-1	TRBJ1-6	TGTGCCAGCAGCCGACAGCTAAATTCACCCCTCCACTTT	CASSRQLNSPLHF
many	NA	TRBV10-3	TRBJ1-5	TGTGCCATCAGTGAGTCCAATCCCTTGAGCAATCAGCCCCAGCATTTT	CAISESNPLSNQPQHF